This T cell receptor (beta chain) came from a study of technical replicates of blood from several donors. The germline V gene has CDR1 MDHEN and CDR2 SYDVKM. The CDR3 contains 13 residues. Trimming pared 6 bases from V and 0 bases from J, leaving 8 bases between. The data were produced by immunoSEQ multiplex PCR, yet TCRdb's version contains in-frame clones alone and is incomplete. The sample shows about 89,000 clones, roughly 94% of them seen only once. J is TRBJ1-2 and V is TRBV28; D remains ambiguous. Sequencing input: T cells isolated from PBMCs. The TCR sequence derives from a human donor in good health. CDR3 nucleotides: TGTGCCAGCAGACTACCCCCTAACTATGGCTACACCTTC. Its translation: CASRLPPNYGYTF.